The clone carrying this T cell receptor beta chain showed up just a few times. Its antigen is currently unknown. Produced via immunoSEQ multiplex PCR; TCRdb's table is partial and in-frame only. The table has tens of thousands of clones, roughly 80% seen once. The data were obtained in a study of pediatric ulcerative colitis. The CDR3 extends over 15 amino acids. Germline lookup yields CDR1 MNHEY and CDR2 SVGAGI. J lost 0 bases, V lost 4 bases, and 3 bases had no gene match. General study points: A couple of patients had blood samples with substantially reduced template counts. Blood-rectal clonal overlap within each person was significantly higher in ulcerative colitis patients than controls.

The source of this sequence is a girl aged 5 to 17 with moderate ulcerative colitis. The V call is TRBV6-5, the J call TRBJ1-2, with 9 bases aligning to TRBD1. Material: blood. The CDR3 coding sequence is TGTGCCAGCAGTTCCCGACAGGGGGCTAACTATGGCTACACCTTC. Amino acid sequence: CASSSRQGANYGYTF.